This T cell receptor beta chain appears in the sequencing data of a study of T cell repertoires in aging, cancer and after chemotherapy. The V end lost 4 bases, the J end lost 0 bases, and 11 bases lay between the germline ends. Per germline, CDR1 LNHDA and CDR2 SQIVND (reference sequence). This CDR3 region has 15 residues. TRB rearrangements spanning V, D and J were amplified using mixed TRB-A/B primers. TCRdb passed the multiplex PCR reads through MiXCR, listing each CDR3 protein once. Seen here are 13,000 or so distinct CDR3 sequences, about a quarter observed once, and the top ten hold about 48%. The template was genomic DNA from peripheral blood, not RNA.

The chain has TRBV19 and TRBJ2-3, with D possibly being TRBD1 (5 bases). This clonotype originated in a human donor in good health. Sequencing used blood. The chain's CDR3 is CASSRTRVSTDTQYF. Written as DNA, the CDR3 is TGTGCCAGTAGTAGAACCAGGGTCAGCACAGATACGCAGTATTTT.